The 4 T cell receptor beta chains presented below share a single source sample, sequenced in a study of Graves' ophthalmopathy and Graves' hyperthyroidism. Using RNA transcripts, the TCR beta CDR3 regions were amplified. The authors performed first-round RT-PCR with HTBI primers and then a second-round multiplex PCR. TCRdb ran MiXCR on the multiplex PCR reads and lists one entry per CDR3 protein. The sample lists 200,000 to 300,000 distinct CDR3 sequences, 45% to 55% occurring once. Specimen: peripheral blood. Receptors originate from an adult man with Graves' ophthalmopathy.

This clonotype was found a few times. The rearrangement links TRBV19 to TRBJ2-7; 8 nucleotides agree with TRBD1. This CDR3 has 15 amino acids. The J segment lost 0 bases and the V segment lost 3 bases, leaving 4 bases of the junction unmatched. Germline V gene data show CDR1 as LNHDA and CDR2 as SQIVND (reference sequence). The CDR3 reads CASSMGQGASYEQYF. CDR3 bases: TGTGCCAGTAGTATGGGGCAGGGGGCCTCCTACGAGCAGTACTTC.

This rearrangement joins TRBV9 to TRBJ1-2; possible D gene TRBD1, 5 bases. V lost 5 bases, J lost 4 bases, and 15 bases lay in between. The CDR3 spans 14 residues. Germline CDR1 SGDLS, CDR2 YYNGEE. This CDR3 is CASRPLTAIYGYTF. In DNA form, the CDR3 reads TGTGCCAGCAGGCCACTGACAGCTATCTATGGCTACACCTTC.

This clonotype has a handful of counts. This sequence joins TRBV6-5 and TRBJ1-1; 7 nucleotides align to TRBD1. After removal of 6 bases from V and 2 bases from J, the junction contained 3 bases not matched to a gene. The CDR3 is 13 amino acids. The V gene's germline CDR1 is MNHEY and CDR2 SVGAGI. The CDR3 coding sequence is TGTGCCAGCAGGACAGGGCAAAACACTGAAGCTTTCTTT. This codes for CASRTGQNTEAFF.

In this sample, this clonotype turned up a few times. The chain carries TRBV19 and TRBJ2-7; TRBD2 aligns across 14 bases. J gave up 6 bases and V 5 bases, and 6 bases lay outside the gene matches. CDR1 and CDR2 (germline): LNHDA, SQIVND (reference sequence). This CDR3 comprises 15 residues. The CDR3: CASSPTGLAGAEQYF. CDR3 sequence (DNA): TGTGCCAGTAGTCCCACGGGACTAGCGGGAGCCGAGCAGTACTTC.